A few counts support the clone carrying this TCR beta chain. Its antigen is as yet unknown. The data derive from a study of cytomegalovirus exposure and HLA in healthy donors. About the study: A previous analysis identified 95 million to 140 million unique TCR beta sequences derived from approximately 190 million T cells.

With 60 Vbeta and 13 Jbeta primers, the PCR was carried out. Profiling relied on immunoSEQ multiplex PCR, and the TCRdb table lists in-frame clones only, not all of them. In the table there are around 130,000 clones, 80% of which are singletons. Study results and caveats: Later on, an analysis found that several of the most significant clusters appeared to be linked to common viral pathogens, which included parvovirus B19. According to an earlier analysis, most TCR beta V segments yielded productive rearrangements about 87% or about 30% of the time. Highly shared sequence variants in one cluster were likely a sequencing artifact.

Germline V gene sequence: CDR1 SGHTA, CDR2 FQGTGA. The V segment lost 6 bases and the J segment 2 bases; nucleotides outside the gene matches: 5. The CDR3 loop spans 14 amino acids. The chain is built from TRBV7-3 and TRBJ2-7, with 9 bases aligning to TRBD2. Specimen: PBMCs. This receptor was obtained from a man aged 25-45 years in good health and CMV-seronegative. The CDR3 coding sequence is TGTGCCAGCAGTGGTACTAGCGGGCCCTACGAGCAGTACTTC. It translates to CASSGTSGPYEQYF.